The 17 T cell receptor beta chains below come from one sample, sequenced in a study of T cells in Graves' hyperthyroidism and ophthalmopathy. Amplified TCR beta CDR3 regions derived from RNA transcripts. The HTBI primer set served for first-round RT-PCR of the TCR CDR3. In TCRdb, the multiplex PCR reads were re-called with MiXCR into one record per CDR3 protein. This table has 300,000 to 400,000 distinct CDR3 sequences, 18% appearing once. The sequencing input was blood. These receptors all stem from a woman in her forties or fifties with Graves' hyperthyroidism.

The table lists this clonotype with many counts. The chain joins TRBV7-3 to TRBJ1-6, with 10 bases fitting TRBD1. This CDR3 region has 14 residues. CDR1 and CDR2 (germline): SGHTA, FQGTGA. The V segment lost 5 bases and the J segment 9 bases; nucleotides outside the gene matches: 4. CDR3 region: CASSQRDRGSPLHF. DNA of the CDR3: TGTGCCAGCAGCCAACGGGACAGGGGTTCACCCCTCCACTTT.

This clonotype was seen more than once but under ten times. The gene calls are TRBV2 and TRBJ2-1; perhaps TRBD2 as D (5 bases). Germline V gene lookup returns CDR1 SNHLY and CDR2 FYNNEI. The CDR3 has 15 amino acids. Trimming took 7 bases from V and 5 from J, leaving 18 bases between them. The CDR3 sequence is CASTPSRAFNNEQFF. The CDR3 region has the DNA TGTGCCAGCACCCCTTCGCGGGCCTTTAACAATGAGCAGTTCTTC.

The chain joins TRBV7-8 to TRBJ2-3; D ambiguous. The CDR3 loop spans 14 amino acids. Germline CDR1 and CDR2: SGHVS and FQNEAQ. V was shortened by 7 bases and J by 3 bases, with 14 bases between the two germline ends. CDR3 bases: TGTGCCAGCAACTCAGAGTACGGAACAGATACGCAGTATTTT. Its protein product is CASNSEYGTDTQYF. The complete variable domain, with remaining parts taken from reference TRBV7-8 and TRBJ2-3, reads GAGVSQSPRYKVAKRGQDVALRCDPISGHVSLFWYQQALGQGPEFLTYFQNEAQLDKSGLPSDRFFAERPEGSVSTLKIQRTQQEDSAVYLCASNSEYGTDTQYFGPGTRLTVL.

This clonotype was picked up many times. The rearrangement uses TRBV20-1 and TRBJ2-3; D gene unclear. The CDR3 contains 14 residues. The germline gives CDR1 DFQATT, CDR2 SNEGSKA (reference sequence). Trimming removed 4 bases at V and 1 base at J, with 12 bases between. The CDR3 protein is CSANPMSGTDTQYF. The CDR3 bases are TGCAGTGCTAACCCTATGTCTGGCACAGATACGCAGTATTTT.

The chain combines TRBV15 with TRBJ2-2, with D uncertain. The CDR3 has 12 residues. CDR1 LNHNV and CDR2 YYDKDF come from the germline V gene (reference sequence). The V and J ends lost 1 base and 5 bases respectively, with 2 bases between them. Here the CDR3 reads CATSRGTGELFF. The CDR3 DNA reads TGTGCCACCAGCAGAGGTACCGGGGAGCTGTTTTTT.

This clonotype was seen only a few times. V usage is TRBV20-1 and J usage is TRBJ2-7; the D gene is possibly TRBD1 (6 bases). CDR1 and CDR2 (germline): DFQATT, SNEGSKA (reference sequence). The CDR3 contains 14 residues. Trimming removed 4 bases from V and 2 bases from J, with 15 bases in between. CDR3 protein: CSATHPRGTYEQYF. DNA of the CDR3: TGCAGTGCTACTCACCCCAGGGGCACCTACGAGCAGTACTTC.

As DNA, the CDR3 is TGTGCCAGCAGCTTAAATACCGGGACTACCACAGATACGCAGTATTTT. It codes for CASSLNTGTTTDTQYF. The rearrangement uses TRBV7-3 and TRBJ2-3, with 7 bases lining up with TRBD2. The CDR3 runs 16 residues. Germline CDR1 reads SGHTA; CDR2 reads FQGTGA. Unmatched junction bases numbered 6, after V lost 1 base and J lost 2 bases.

The CDR3 sequence: CASGLVGPQPQHF. The CDR3 region has the DNA TGTGCTAGTGGTTTGGTAGGGCCCCAGCCCCAGCATTTT. J is TRBJ1-5 and V is TRBV12-5; D is unclear. Looked up from germline, CDR1 is LGHNT and CDR2 is FRNRAP. The V end was cut by 0 bases, the J end by 7 bases, with 7 bases between. There are 13 residues in the CDR3.

This clonotype was seen a few times. The chain carries TRBV12-3 or TRBV12-4 and TRBJ1-5; D remains ambiguous. This CDR3 is 13 amino acids long. V was pared by 1 base and J by 4 bases, with 5 bases between. CDR3 amino acids: CASSLGHNQPQHF. The CDR3 coding sequence is TGTGCCAGCAGTTTAGGACATAATCAGCCCCAGCATTTT.

The rearrangement uses TRBV20-1 and TRBJ2-5; no firm D call. From germline, CDR1 is DFQATT and CDR2 SNEGSKA (reference sequence). This CDR3 comprises 13 residues. The germline V and J ends were trimmed by 0 bases and 5 bases, with 10 bases remaining between them. The CDR3: CSARDPVSETQYF. Written as DNA, the CDR3 is TGCAGTGCTAGAGACCCTGTTAGCGAGACCCAGTACTTC.

With regard to this clonotype: Just one base apart from a much larger clone, this may be a read error. CDR3 coding DNA: TGTGCCAGCAGTTACGGACCCTTAGTTGGAAACACCATATATTTT. This gives the protein CASSYGPLVGNTIYF. This rearrangement joins TRBV6-2 or TRBV6-3 to TRBJ1-3; unclear D gene. The CDR3 runs to 15 residues. Germline V CDR1 and CDR2: MNHEY, SVGEGT. V was cut by 2 bases and J by 3 bases, with 11 bases left in between.

V is TRBV28 and J is TRBJ1-1; D is perhaps TRBD1 (5 bases). Per the germline V gene, CDR1 is MDHEN and CDR2 is SYDVKM. Between the trimmed V and J ends, which lost 7 bases and 6 bases, there was a span of 18 bases. This CDR3 contains 14 residues. The CDR3 sequence: CASNPRAGFAEAFF. CDR3 bases: TGTGCCAGCAACCCCCGGGCAGGGTTTGCTGAAGCTTTCTTT.

In its sample, this clonotype was seen a few times. The V call is TRBV18, the J call TRBJ1-2, with 12 bases matching TRBD1. CDR3 length: 16 residues. Trimming removed 4 bases from V and 2 bases from J; junction bases left unmatched: 5. The germline V gene encodes CDR1 KGHSH and CDR2 LQKENI. CDR3 sequence reads: CASSLGQGALNYGYTF. The CDR3, as DNA: TGTGCCAGCTCACTGGGACAGGGGGCTCTGAACTATGGCTACACCTTC.

The V call is TRBV20-1, the J call TRBJ2-1; 14 nucleotides align to TRBD2. Germline values: CDR1 DFQATT, CDR2 SNEGSKA (reference sequence). V lost 6 bases and J lost 2; bases outside the gene matches: 15. The CDR3 extends over 19 amino acids. Here the CDR3 DNA reads TGCAGTGCCCCTCTCACGGGACTAGCGGGAGAGATTACCTACAATGAGCAGTTCTTC. Translation gives CSAPLTGLAGEITYNEQFF.

On this clonotype itself: A read error is possible here, since a much larger clone lies one base away. V gene TRBV15 combines with J gene TRBJ2-3, with no clear D. Germline loops: CDR1 LNHNV, CDR2 YYDKDF (reference sequence). Between the trimmed V and J ends, which lost 0 bases and 4 bases, there was a span of 8 bases. The CDR3 covers 14 residues. This CDR3 reads CATSRDLGPDTQYF. DNA of the CDR3: TGTGCCACCAGCAGAGATCTGGGCCCAGATACGCAGTATTTT.

This clonotype was observed a few times. V gene TRBV4-1 combines with J gene TRBJ2-3; no firm D call. Trimming cost V 0 bases and J 7 bases, with 8 bases left between them. The CDR3 sequence is 13 residues long. Germline V gene data show CDR1 as MGHRA and CDR2 as YSYEKL. The CDR3 bases are TGCGCCAGCAGCCAAGATAACCGGAATACGCAGTATTTT. Amino acids: CASSQDNRNTQYF.

This clonotype was counted many times. The V and J genes are TRBV13 and TRBJ1-1, with a weak D call TRBD1 (5 bases). The CDR3 is 12 amino acids. Trimming removed 10 bases at V and 5 bases at J, with 14 bases between. Germline CDR1 PRHDT, CDR2 FYEKMQ (reference sequence). CDR3 loop: CATRVGGTEAFF. Written as DNA, the CDR3 is TGTGCCACCAGGGTTGGGGGGACTGAAGCTTTCTTT.